The clone carrying this TCR beta chain was observed at least ten times. The antigen is undetermined. The entry originates in a study of T cell repertoires in cytomegalovirus infection. Whole-study context: Based on public TCR beta signatures, there were indications of CMV infection and of a matching HLA type. General study points: HLA-C-restricted CMV-specific TCR beta clonotypes were dominant in the ex vivo response. Carriage of CMV together with the relevant HLA was identifiable through cumulative public TCR beta family frequency.

TCRdb reanalysed the reads using MiXCR and keeps one entry per CDR3 protein. The sample carries around 450,000 distinct CDR3 sequences, 31% recorded once. There are 14 residues in the CDR3. Per germline, CDR1 SGHVS and CDR2 FQNEAQ. Trimming took off 5 bases at V and 4 bases at J, with 14 bases between the two ends. This TCR derives from a human donor in good health (CMV status not recorded). Some clones in this sample may be carry-over from other donors' samples. Material for sequencing was PBMCs. The chain combines TRBV7-8 with TRBJ1-2; possible D gene TRBD1, 5 bases. Here the CDR3 DNA reads TGTGCCAGCAGCGAGACCAGGGCTGCCTATGGCTACACCTTC. Amino acids: CASSETRAAYGYTF. Combining the CDR3 with reference TRBV7-8 and TRBJ1-2 gives the whole variable domain GAGVSQSPRYKVAKRGQDVALRCDPISGHVSLFWYQQALGQGPEFLTYFQNEAQLDKSGLPSDRFFAERPEGSVSTLKIQRTQQEDSAVYLCASSETRAAYGYTFGSGTRLTVV.